The entry below gives a single T cell receptor beta chain sequence along with its context. Its antigen is currently unknown. Together with a sample-barcoded 5' primer, a J-beta primer mix was included in a second PCR lasting about 7 to 11 cycles. TCRdb re-analysed the 5' RACE reads in MiXCR, keeping a single row per CDR3 protein. The sample includes about 640,000 distinct CDR3 sequences, about 53% of them seen just once. This record comes from a study of blood T cells in healthy people across ages. Study in general: For every two T cells, template switching captured about one barcoded beta molecule. Broader study findings: With naive T cell percentage, TCR beta diversity showed a strong correlation. No conclusive comparison of naive versus antigen-experienced cells was possible with unsorted PBMCs.

CDR1 and CDR2 from the germline V gene are SQVTM and ANQGSEA. The V gene lost 6 bases and the J gene lost 0 bases, with 17 bases spanning the gap. This CDR3 has 15 residues. The TCR comes from a man aged 55 to 70 in good health. The V call is TRBV29-1, the J call TRBJ1-2, with TRBD1 as a possible D gene (5 bases). The sequencing input was blood. CDR3 in DNA: TGCAGCGTACGAACTCAGCCGGGGCCTAACTATGGCTACACCTTC. It encodes CSVRTQPGPNYGYTF.